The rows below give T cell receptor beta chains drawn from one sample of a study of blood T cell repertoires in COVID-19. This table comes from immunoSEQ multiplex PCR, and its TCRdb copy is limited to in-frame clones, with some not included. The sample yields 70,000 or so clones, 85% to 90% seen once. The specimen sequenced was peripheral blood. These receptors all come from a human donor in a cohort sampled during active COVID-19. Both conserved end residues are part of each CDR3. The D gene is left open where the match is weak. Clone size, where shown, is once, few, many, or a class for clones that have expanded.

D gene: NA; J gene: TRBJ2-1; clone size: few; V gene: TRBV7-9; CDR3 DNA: TGTGCCAGCAGCGCTGGGACTCCAGGGAGCAATGAGCAGTTCTTC; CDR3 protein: CASSAGTPGSNEQFF
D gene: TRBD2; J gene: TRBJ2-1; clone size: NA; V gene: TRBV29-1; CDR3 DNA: TGCAGCGTTGGGGGTGGACTAGCGGGAGTCTTATCCTACAATGAGCAGTTCTTC; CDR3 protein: CSVGGGLAGVLSYNEQFF
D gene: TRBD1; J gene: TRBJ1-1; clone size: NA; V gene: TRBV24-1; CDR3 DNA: TGTGCCACCCCGATGCGCCCGCCGGGACAGGGGAGGACTGAAGCTTTCTTT; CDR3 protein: CATPMRPPGQGRTEAFF
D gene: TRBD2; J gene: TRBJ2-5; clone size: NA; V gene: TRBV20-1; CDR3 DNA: TGCAGTGCTAGTAAGCGGGAGGGCCTTAAGACCCAGTACTTC; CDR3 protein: CSASKREGLKTQYF
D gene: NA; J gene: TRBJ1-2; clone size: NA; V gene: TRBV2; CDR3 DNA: TGTGCCAGCAGTTACTCTCCCGGGACACAGAACTATGGCTACACCTTC; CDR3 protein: CASSYSPGTQNYGYTF
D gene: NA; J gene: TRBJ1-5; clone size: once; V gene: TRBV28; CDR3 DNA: TGTGCCAGCAGTCCCAGTGGAGCTCATCAGCCCCAGCATTTT; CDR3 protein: CASSPSGAHQPQHF
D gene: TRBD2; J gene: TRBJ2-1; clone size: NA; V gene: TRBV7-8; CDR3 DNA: TGTGCCAGCAGCCCCGTCCTAGCGGGAGGCACGGATGAGCAGTTCTTC; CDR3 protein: CASSPVLAGGTDEQFF
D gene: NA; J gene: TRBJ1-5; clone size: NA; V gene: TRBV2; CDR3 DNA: TGTGCCAGCAGCGCCACAGGGATGGATAGCCAGCCCCAGCATTTT; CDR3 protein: CASSATGMDSQPQHF
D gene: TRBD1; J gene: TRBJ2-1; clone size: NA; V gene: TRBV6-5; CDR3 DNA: TGTGCCAGCAGATCGGGACAGGGAAACAATGAGCAGTTCTTC; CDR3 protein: CASRSGQGNNEQFF
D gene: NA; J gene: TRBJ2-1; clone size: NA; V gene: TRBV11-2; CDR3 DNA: TGTGCCAGCAGCTTTTTGTCCGTTGACTTCGCCTACAATGAGCAGTTCTTC; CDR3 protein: CASSFLSVDFAYNEQFF
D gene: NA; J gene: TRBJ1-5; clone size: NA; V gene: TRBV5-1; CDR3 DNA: TGCGCCAGCAGCCAGACAGGAGATGGTCAGCCCCAGCATTTT; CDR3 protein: CASSQTGDGQPQHF
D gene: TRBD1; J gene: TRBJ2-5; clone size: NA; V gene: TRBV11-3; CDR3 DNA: TGTGCCAGCAGTTCCTCAGGGGGCCCGGGCGGTATGGCCCAGTACTTC; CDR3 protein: CASSSSGGPGGMAQYF
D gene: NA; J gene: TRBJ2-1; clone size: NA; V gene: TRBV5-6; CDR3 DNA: TGTGCCAGCAGCCGTTCTAGTTATGAGCAGTTCTTC; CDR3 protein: CASSRSSYEQFF
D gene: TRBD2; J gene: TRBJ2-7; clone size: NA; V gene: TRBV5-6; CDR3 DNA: TGTGCCAGCAGTACGGGACTAGCGGGAGTGGCCTACGAGCAGTACTTC; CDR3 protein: CASSTGLAGVAYEQYF
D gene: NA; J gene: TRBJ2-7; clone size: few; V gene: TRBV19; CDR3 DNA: TGTGCCAGTAGTCGCAGACTAGAGGCCTACGAGCAGTACTTC; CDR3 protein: CASSRRLEAYEQYF
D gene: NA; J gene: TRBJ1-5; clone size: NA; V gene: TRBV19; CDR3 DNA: TGTGCCAGTATCGGAAGACAGGCCGGCAATCAGCCCCAGCATTTT; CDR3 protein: CASIGRQAGNQPQHF
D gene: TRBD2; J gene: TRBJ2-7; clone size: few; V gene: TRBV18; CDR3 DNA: TGTGCCAGCTCACCGGGACTAGCGGAGATATACGAGCAGTACTTC; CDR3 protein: CASSPGLAEIYEQYF
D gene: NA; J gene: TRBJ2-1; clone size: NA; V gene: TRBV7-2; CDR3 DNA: TGTGCCAGCGTCCGCCGGGACTCTCCGGGCAATGAGCAGTTCTTC; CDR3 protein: CASVRRDSPGNEQFF
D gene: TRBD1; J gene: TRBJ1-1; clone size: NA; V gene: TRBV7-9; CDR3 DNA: TGTGCCAGCAGCCCGGGACAGGCAAACACTGAAGCTTTCTTT; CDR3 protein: CASSPGQANTEAFF
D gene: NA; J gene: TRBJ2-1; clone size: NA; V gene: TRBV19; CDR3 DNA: TGTGCCAGTAGGGACCTGGCTCTAGTCCGCCGGGGGAATGAGCAGTTCTTC; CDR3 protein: CASRDLALVRRGNEQFF
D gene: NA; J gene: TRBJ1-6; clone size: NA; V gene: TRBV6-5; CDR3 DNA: TGTGCCAGCAGCAGCTCCTATAATTCACCCCTCCACTTT; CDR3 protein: CASSSSYNSPLHF
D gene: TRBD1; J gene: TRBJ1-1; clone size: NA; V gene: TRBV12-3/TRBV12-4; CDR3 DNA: TGTGCCAGCAGACGACAGGGCACTGAAGCTTTCTTT; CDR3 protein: CASRRQGTEAFF
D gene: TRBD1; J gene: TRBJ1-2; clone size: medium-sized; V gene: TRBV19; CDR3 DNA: TGTGCCAGTAGCACATCGTATATGTCCAGGGGGCAAGTTAACTATGGCTACACCTTC; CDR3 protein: CASSTSYMSRGQVNYGYTF
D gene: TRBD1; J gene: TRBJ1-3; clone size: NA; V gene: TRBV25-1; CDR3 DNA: TGTGCCAGCAGTCCGGGACAGGGGGCTGTTGAAAACACCATATATTTT; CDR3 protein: CASSPGQGAVENTIYF
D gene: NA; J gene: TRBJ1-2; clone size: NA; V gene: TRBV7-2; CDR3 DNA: TGTGCCAGCAGCTTAAGCGGGGGTTGGGGACCTAACTATGGCTACACCTTC; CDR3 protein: CASSLSGGWGPNYGYTF
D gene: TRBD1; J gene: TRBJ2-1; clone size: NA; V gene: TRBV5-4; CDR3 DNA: TGTGCCAGCAGCTTACAGGGGTACAATGAGCAGTTCTTC; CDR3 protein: CASSLQGYNEQFF
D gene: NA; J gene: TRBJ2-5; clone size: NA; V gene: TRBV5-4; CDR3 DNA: TGTGCCAGCAGCTTGGTTAGGGGCCAAGAGACCCAGTACTTC; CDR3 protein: CASSLVRGQETQYF
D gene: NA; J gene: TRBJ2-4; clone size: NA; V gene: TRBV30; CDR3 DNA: TGTGCCTGGAGCGTTAGGGAGAGGGACATTCAGTACTTC; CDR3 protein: CAWSVRERDIQYF
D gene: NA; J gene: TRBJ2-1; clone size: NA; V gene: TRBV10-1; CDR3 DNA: TGCGCCAGCAGTGACCAGGGTTACAATGAGCAGTTCTTC; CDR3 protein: CASSDQGYNEQFF
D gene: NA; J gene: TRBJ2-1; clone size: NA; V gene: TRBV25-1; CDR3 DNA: TGTGCCAGCAGTGAATCGGAACTAGAGCCCTACAATGAGCAGTTCTTC; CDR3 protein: CASSESELEPYNEQFF
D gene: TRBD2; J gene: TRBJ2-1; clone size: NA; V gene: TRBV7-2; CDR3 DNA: TGTGCCAGCAGCTTAGCGGGCGGCTATACTAGCGGGAGGATTGGTGGAGATGAGCAGTTCTTC; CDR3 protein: CASSLAGGYTSGRIGGDEQFF
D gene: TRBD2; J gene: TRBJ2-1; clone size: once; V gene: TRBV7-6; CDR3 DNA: TGTGCCAGCAGCTTAGGCCCGGGAGGAGAGACCGGAGAGCAGTTCTTC; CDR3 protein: CASSLGPGGETGEQFF
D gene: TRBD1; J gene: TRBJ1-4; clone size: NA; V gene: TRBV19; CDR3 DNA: TGTGCCAGCAACAGGGGTGCAACTAATGAAAAACTGTTTTTT; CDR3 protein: CASNRGATNEKLFF
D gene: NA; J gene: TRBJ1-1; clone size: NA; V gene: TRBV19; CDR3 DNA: TGTGCCAGTAGTATAGGGACACAGAACACTGAAGCTTTCTTT; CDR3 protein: CASSIGTQNTEAFF
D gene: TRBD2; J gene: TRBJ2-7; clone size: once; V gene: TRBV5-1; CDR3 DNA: TGCGCCAGCAGCTTAAAATCGGGACTAGCGGGAGGGACCTACGAGCAGTACTTC; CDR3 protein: CASSLKSGLAGGTYEQYF
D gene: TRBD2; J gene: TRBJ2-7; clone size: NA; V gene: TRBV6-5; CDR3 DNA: TGTGCCAGCAGTTACTCAGCGACTAGCGGTTACGAGCAGTACTTC; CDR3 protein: CASSYSATSGYEQYF
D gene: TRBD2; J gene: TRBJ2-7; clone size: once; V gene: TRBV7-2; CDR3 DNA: TGTGCCAGCAGACTCCCCGGGAGGGCTTACGAGCAGTACTTC; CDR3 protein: CASRLPGRAYEQYF
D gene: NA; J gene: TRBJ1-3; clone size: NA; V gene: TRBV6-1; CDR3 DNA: TGTGCCAGCAGTGTTGTCAGGGTGCCATTCTCTGGAAACACCATATATTTT; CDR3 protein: CASSVVRVPFSGNTIYF
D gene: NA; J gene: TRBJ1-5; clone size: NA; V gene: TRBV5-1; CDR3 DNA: TGCGCCAGCAGCCCTCAAGAGTGGGCTCAGGAGCCCCAGCATTTT; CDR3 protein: CASSPQEWAQEPQHF
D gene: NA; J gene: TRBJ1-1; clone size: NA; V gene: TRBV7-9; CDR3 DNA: TGTGCCAGCAGCTTAGACAGGTCTGAAGCTTTCTTT; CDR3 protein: CASSLDRSEAFF